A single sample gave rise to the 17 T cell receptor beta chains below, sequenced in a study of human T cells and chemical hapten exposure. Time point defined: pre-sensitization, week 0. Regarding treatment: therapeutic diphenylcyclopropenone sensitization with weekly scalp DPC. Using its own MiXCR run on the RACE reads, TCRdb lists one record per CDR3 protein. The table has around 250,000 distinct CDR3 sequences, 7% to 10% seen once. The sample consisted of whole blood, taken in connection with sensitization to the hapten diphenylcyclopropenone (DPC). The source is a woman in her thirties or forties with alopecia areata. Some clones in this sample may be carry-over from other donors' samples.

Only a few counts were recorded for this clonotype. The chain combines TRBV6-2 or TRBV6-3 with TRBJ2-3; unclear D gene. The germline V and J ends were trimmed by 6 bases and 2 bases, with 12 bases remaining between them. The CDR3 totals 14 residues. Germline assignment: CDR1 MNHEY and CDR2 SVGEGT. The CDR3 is CASRRGDSTDTQYF. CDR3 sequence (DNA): TGTGCCAGCAGACGTGGGGATTCCACAGATACGCAGTATTTT.

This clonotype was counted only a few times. DNA for the CDR3: TGTGCCACCAGCACAGAGGCGGACAGCTACAATGAGCAGTTCTTC. Its protein is CATSTEADSYNEQFF. V usage is TRBV15 and J usage is TRBJ2-1, with a possible D match to TRBD1 (6 bases). V gave up 4 bases and J gave up 3 bases, with 13 bases separating them. This CDR3 spans 15 amino acids. CDR1 and CDR2 (germline): LNHNV, YYDKDF (reference sequence).

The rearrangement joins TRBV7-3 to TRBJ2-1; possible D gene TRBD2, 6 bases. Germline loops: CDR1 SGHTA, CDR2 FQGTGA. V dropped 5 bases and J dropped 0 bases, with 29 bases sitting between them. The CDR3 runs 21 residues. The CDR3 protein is CASSPRKAGPLRGPSYNEQFF. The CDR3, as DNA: TGTGCCAGCAGCCCCCGCAAGGCGGGACCCCTAAGAGGGCCCTCCTACAATGAGCAGTTCTTC.

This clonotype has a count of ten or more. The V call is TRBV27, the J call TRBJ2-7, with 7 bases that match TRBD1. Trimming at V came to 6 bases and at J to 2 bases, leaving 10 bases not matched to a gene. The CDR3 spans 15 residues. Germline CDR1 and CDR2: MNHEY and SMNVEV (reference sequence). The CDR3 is CASRHKKGATYEQYF. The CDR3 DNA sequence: TGTGCCAGCAGACACAAGAAGGGGGCTACCTACGAGCAGTACTTC.

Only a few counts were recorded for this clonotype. The CDR3 DNA is TGTGCCAGCAGGTGGGACAGGGCTTCCTACGAGCAGTACTTC. This gives the protein CASRWDRASYEQYF. The V and J genes are TRBV11-1 and TRBJ2-7; TRBD1 aligns across 9 bases. Germline CDR1 is SGHAT and CDR2 is FQDESV (reference sequence). Trimming removed 6 bases from V and 1 base from J; junction bases left unmatched: 4. The CDR3 spans 14 residues. The complete variable domain, with remaining parts taken from reference TRBV11-1 and TRBJ2-7, reads EAEVAQSPRYKITEKSQAVAFWCDPISGHATLYWYRQILGQGPELLVQFQDESVVDDSQLPKDRFSAERLKGVDSTLKIQPAELGDSAMYLCASRWDRASYEQYFGPGTRLTVT.

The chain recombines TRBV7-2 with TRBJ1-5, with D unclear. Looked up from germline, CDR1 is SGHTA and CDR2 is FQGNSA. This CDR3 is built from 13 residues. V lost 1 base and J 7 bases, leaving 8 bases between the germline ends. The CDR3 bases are TGTGCCAGCAGCTTAGTGCTGCAACAGCCCCAGCATTTT. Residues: CASSLVLQQPQHF.

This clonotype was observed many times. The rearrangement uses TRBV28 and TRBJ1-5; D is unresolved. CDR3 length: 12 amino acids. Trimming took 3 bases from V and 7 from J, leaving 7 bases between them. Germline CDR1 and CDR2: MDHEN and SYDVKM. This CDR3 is CASSLIKQPQHF. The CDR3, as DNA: TGTGCCAGCAGTTTGATCAAGCAGCCCCAGCATTTT.

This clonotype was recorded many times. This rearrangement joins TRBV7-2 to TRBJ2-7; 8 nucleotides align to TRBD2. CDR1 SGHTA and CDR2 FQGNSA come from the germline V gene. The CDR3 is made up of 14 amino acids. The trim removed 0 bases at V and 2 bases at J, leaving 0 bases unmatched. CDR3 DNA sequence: TGTGCCAGCAGCTTAGCCGGGAGGGCCTACGAGCAGTACTTC. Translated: CASSLAGRAYEQYF.

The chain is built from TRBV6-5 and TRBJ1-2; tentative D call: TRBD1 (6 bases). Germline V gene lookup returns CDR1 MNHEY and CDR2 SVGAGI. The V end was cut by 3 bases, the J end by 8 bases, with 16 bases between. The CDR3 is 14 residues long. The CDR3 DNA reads TGTGCCAGCAGTTATTCAGGGGTTAGCGGAGGCTACACCTTC. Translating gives CASSYSGVSGGYTF.

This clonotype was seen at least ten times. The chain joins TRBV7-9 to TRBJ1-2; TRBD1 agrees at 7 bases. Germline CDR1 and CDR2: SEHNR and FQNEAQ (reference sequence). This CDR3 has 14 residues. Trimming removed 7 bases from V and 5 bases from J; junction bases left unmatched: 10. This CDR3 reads CASTVYGTDYGYTF. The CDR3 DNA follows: TGTGCCAGCACCGTCTACGGGACAGATTATGGCTACACCTTC.

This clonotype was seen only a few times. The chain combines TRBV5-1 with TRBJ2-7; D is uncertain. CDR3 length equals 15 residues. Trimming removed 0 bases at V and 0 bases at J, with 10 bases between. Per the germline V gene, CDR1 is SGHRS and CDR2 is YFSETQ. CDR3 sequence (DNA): TGCGCCAGCAGCTTGGGAAGTACCCCCTCCTACGAGCAGTACTTC. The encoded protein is CASSLGSTPSYEQYF.

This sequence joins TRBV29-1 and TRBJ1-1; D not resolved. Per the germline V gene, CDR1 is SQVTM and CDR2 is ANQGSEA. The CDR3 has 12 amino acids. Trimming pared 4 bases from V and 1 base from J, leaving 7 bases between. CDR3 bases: TGCAGCGTTGGGGCCACGAACACTGAAGCTTTCTTT. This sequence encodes CSVGATNTEAFF.

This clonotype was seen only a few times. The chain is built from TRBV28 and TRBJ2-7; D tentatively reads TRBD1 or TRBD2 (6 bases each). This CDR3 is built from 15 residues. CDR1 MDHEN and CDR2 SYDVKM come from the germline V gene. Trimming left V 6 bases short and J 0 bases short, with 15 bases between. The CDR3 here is CASRERGGSSYEQYF. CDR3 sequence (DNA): TGTGCCAGCAGAGAGAGAGGGGGGAGCTCCTACGAGCAGTACTTC.

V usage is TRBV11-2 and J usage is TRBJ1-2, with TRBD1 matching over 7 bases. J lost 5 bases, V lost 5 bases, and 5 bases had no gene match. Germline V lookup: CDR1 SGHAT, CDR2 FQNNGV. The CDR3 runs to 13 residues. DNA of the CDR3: TGTGCCAGCAGCCCTGGGACAGAGTATGGCTACACCTTC. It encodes CASSPGTEYGYTF.

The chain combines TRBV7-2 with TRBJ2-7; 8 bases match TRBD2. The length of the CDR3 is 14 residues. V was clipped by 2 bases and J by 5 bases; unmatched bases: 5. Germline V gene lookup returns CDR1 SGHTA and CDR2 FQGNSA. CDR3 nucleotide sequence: TGTGCCAGCAGCTTATTAGGGACTAGAAACGAGCAGTACTTC. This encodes CASSLLGTRNEQYF.

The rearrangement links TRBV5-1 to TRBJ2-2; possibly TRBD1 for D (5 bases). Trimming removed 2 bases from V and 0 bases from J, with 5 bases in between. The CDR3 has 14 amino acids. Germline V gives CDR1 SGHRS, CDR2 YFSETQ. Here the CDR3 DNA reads TGCGCCAGCAGCTTACAGGCGAACACCGGGGAGCTGTTTTTT. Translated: CASSLQANTGELFF.

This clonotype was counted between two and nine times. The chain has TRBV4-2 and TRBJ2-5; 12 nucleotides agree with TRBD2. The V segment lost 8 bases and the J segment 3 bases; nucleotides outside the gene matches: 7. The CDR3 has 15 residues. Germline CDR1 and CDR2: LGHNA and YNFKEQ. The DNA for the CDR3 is TGTGCCAGCCGTAGAAGACTAGCGGGAGAAGAGACCCAGTACTTC. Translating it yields CASRRRLAGEETQYF.